These T cell receptor beta chains were read from a single sample in a study of cytomegalovirus exposure and HLA in healthy donors. TCRdb's table, derived via immunoSEQ multiplex PCR, lists solely in-frame clones and lacks some. Among approximately 62,000 clones, about 91% were seen once, and the ten largest hold 1% to 1.5%. The sequenced material came from PBMCs. These TCRs come from a woman between 18 and 29 years old in good health and CMV-seronegative. Each CDR3 is given without its conserved first and last residue. Fields, in order: CDR3 length, V gene, J gene, CDR3 protein.

length: 15
V: TRBV7-9
J: TRBJ1-1
CDR3: ASSLAGLRQPNTEAF

length: 14
V: TRBV6-1
J: TRBJ2-6
CDR3: ASSEARGAGANVLT

length: 20
V: TRBV29-1
J: TRBJ2-7
CDR3: SVEAPATGKKGSELRPYEQY

length: 12
V: TRBV6-5
J: TRBJ1-1
CDR3: ASSYNGGVTEAF

length: 13
V: TRBV5-6
J: TRBJ2-1
CDR3: ASSLMLAEYNEQF

length: 16
V: TRBV7-8
J: TRBJ1-3
CDR3: ASSFGTGPPLGGNTIY

length: 10
V: TRBV5-5
J: TRBJ1-4
CDR3: ASSFLREKLF

length: 12
V: TRBV7-2
J: TRBJ1-5
CDR3: ASSTQGFGQPQH

length: 16
V: TRBV28
J: TRBJ2-7
CDR3: ASNPTGGLSLFTYEQY

length: 13
V: TRBV28
J: TRBJ1-4
CDR3: ASSLGQQSNEKLF

length: 14
V: TRBV6-1
J: TRBJ2-2
CDR3: ASSEERGALTGELF

length: 12
V: TRBV15
J: TRBJ2-2
CDR3: ATSGGRDTGELF

length: 17
V: TRBV5-1
J: TRBJ2-4
CDR3: ASSYGPGTGKIGRNIQY

length: 14
V: TRBV29-1
J: TRBJ2-1
CDR3: SVDGIRGTRGDEQF

length: 14
V: TRBV28
J: TRBJ2-1
CDR3: ASRPPRTGSYNEQF

length: 12
V: TRBV4-1
J: TRBJ2-2
CDR3: ASSRAGGTGELF

length: 11
V: TRBV9
J: TRBJ1-1
CDR3: ASSATVNTEAF

length: 9
V: TRBV7-9
J: TRBJ1-1
CDR3: ASSGSMTAF

length: 11
V: TRBV30
J: TRBJ2-1
CDR3: AWISGILHEQF

length: 13
V: TRBV25-1
J: TRBJ1-1
CDR3: ASSESQGSGTEAF

length: 10
V: TRBV19
J: TRBJ1-5
CDR3: ASSVLDQPQH

length: 13
V: TRBV13
J: TRBJ2-7
CDR3: ASSGLAGDPYEQY

length: 12
V: TRBV28
J: TRBJ1-5
CDR3: ASSTTGGGQPQH

length: 13
V: TRBV5-5
J: TRBJ2-7
CDR3: ASSGRAYSSYEQY